The entry that follows covers one T cell receptor beta chain sequence. No antigen is known for it. The data derive from a study of cytomegalovirus exposure and HLA in healthy donors. Whole-study results and caveats: Cytomegalovirus association was listed for approximately 160 TCR beta chains.

Trimming left V 4 bases short and J 6 bases short, with 9 bases between. CDR1 is DFQATT, CDR2 SNEGSKA, per germline (reference sequence). The CDR3 consists of 11 residues. Generated by immunoSEQ multiplex PCR, the TCRdb table keeps only in-frame clones and is missing some. The sample carries just under 65,000 clones, 95% recorded once. This TCR came from a young woman in good health and CMV-seropositive. V is TRBV20-1 and J is TRBJ1-2; D gene ambiguous. Sequences were obtained from PBMCs. The CDR3 reads CSAIMGDGYTF. CDR3 nucleotides: TGCAGTGCTATTATGGGAGATGGCTACACCTTC.